This T cell receptor beta chain came from a study of blood T cells in healthy people across ages. Notes on the study in general: Naive CD4+ cell counts and diversity both ran higher in long-lived than in aged donors. Among T cells, TCR beta diversity per million cells dropped roughly linearly as age rose.

For the second PCR, which ran for roughly 6 to 12 cycles, a sample-barcoded 5' primer and a J-beta primer mix were used. Each sample yielded at least 3 million CDR3-containing paired-end reads. A single record per CDR3 protein comes from TCRdb applying MiXCR to the 5' RACE reads. The sample lists some 320,000 distinct CDR3 sequences; 25% to 30% were seen once. A note on this clonotype: Antigen unknown.

The length of the CDR3 is 14 residues. CDR1 and CDR2 (germline): SGHRS, YFSETQ. The rearrangement links TRBV5-1 to TRBJ2-1, with D uncertain. The better agreement between TRBJ2-7 and the DNA end casts doubt on the J call. The source material was blood. The source of this sequence is a woman between 70 and 85 years old in good health. As DNA, the CDR3 is TGCGCCAGCAGCTTGGACGTCGCCTCCTACGAGCAGTACTTC. It encodes CASSLDVASYEQYF.